This TCR beta chain comes out of a study of spatial heterogeneity in lung cancer. The presence of a unique molecular identifier marked each TCR cDNA molecule. TCRdb fed the 5' RACE reads into MiXCR, producing one record per CDR3 protein. The table lists about 36,000 distinct CDR3 sequences, approximately 5.2% of them singletons, with more than 25% in the top ten. Time point denoted: sample taken at primary tumor resection. Unsorted whole RNA samples from tumor, nontumor lung or frozen PBMC were sequenced. Samples were donated by 72 untreated early-stage non-small cell lung cancer patients. Germline values: CDR1 LNHDA, CDR2 SQIVND (reference sequence). The J segment lost 2 bases and the V segment lost 6 bases, leaving 3 bases of the junction unmatched. This CDR3 is 14 amino acids long. This clonotype has ten or more counts. Its specificity is unknown. General study results and limits: Resection saw ubiquitous expanded tumor TCRs appear in blood more than follow-up did.

The sequences come from PBMCs, collected at surgery. J is TRBJ2-7 and V is TRBV19; 11 bases fit TRBD2. This receptor was obtained from a female donor with early-stage non-small cell lung cancer. DNA of the CDR3: TGTGCCAGTAGGAAACTAGCGGGGGCCTACGAGCAGTACTTC. Amino acids: CASRKLAGAYEQYF.